Sequencing of this T cell receptor (beta chain) was carried out in a study of CD4+ T cells in melanoma. Study results and caveats: CD8+ T cell, macrophage and B cell function reportedly correlated with neoantigen-specific CD4+ T cells.

From germline, CDR1 is SGHTS and CDR2 YDEGEE. The CDR3 totals 14 residues. The V gene end was trimmed by 4 bases and the J gene end by 1 base; junction bases not matched to a gene: 5. Generated by immunoSEQ multiplex PCR, the TCRdb table keeps only in-frame clones and is missing some. The sample shows 3,500 to 4,500 clones, around 71% of them seen only once. In the case of this clone: Its target is not known.

The rearrangement links TRBV5-8 to TRBJ2-7; 7 bases are a match to TRBD1. The specimen was cells from a culture (not recorded whether cultured in vitro). The TCR comes from a human donor with melanoma. The CDR3 bases are TGTGCCAGCAGCCGGCAGGGACAGTCCTACGAGCAGTACTTC. As protein: CASSRQGQSYEQYF.